A selection of T cell receptor beta chains follows, all from one sample in a study of blood T cell repertoires in COVID-19. Assay used: immunoSEQ multiplex PCR; TCRdb lists only in-frame clones, some missing. In the table there are 300,000 to 400,000 clones, over 75% of which are singletons. Sample: peripheral blood. The origin of the receptors is a woman aged 60-75 years with COVID-19, enrolled during active disease. Both conserved end residues are part of each CDR3. A D gene is named only where the DNA matches it firmly. Clone sizes are given selectively: once, few, many, or a class where the clone is expanded.

d_gene: NA
j_gene: TRBJ1-5
v_gene: TRBV19
abundance: NA
CDR3aa: CASSIQGGNQPQHF
CDR3nt: TGTGCCAGTAGTATACAGGGTGGCAATCAGCCCCAGCATTTT

d_gene: NA
j_gene: TRBJ1-6
v_gene: TRBV5-8
abundance: NA
CDR3aa: CASSLAEVTPLHF
CDR3nt: TGTGCCAGCAGCTTGGCTGAGGTTACGCCCCTCCACTTT

d_gene: NA
j_gene: TRBJ2-7
v_gene: TRBV6-6
abundance: NA
CDR3aa: CASSSPNEQYF
CDR3nt: TGTGCCAGCAGTTCCCCCAACGAGCAGTACTTC

d_gene: TRBD1
j_gene: TRBJ2-3
v_gene: TRBV19
abundance: NA
CDR3aa: CASSTDRGDTDTQYF
CDR3nt: TGTGCCAGTAGTACAGACAGGGGGGACACAGATACGCAGTATTTT

d_gene: NA
j_gene: TRBJ2-7
v_gene: TRBV7-9
abundance: few
CDR3aa: CASSTVYEQYF
CDR3nt: TGTGCCAGCAGTACGGTTTACGAGCAGTACTTC

d_gene: TRBD1
j_gene: TRBJ2-2
v_gene: TRBV7-3
abundance: many
CDR3aa: CASSSRTGGTGELFF
CDR3nt: TGTGCCAGCAGCTCGAGGACAGGGGGCACCGGGGAGCTGTTTTTT

d_gene: TRBD1
j_gene: TRBJ1-6
v_gene: TRBV2
abundance: NA
CDR3aa: CASRGQLPNSPLHF
CDR3nt: TGTGCCAGCAGGGGACAGTTACCCAATTCACCCCTCCACTTT

d_gene: TRBD1
j_gene: TRBJ1-5
v_gene: TRBV7-6
abundance: NA
CDR3aa: CASSAGQGAHQPQHF
CDR3nt: TGTGCCAGCAGCGCCGGACAGGGGGCCCATCAGCCCCAGCATTTT

d_gene: TRBD1
j_gene: TRBJ1-2
v_gene: TRBV5-1
abundance: NA
CDR3aa: CASTTYRGDGYTF
CDR3nt: TGCGCCAGCACCACGTACAGGGGGGACGGCTACACCTTC

d_gene: NA
j_gene: TRBJ1-1
v_gene: TRBV9
abundance: NA
CDR3aa: CASSSPLNTEAFF
CDR3nt: TGTGCCTCGTCGAGTCCTCTGAACACTGAAGCTTTCTTT

d_gene: NA
j_gene: TRBJ2-7
v_gene: TRBV19
abundance: NA
CDR3aa: CASSNPGHTYEQYF
CDR3nt: TGTGCCAGTAGTAATCCAGGACATACCTACGAGCAGTACTTC

d_gene: TRBD1
j_gene: TRBJ1-4
v_gene: TRBV15
abundance: NA
CDR3aa: CATRRTGGGEKLFF
CDR3nt: TGTGCCACCAGACGGACAGGGGGCGGTGAAAAACTGTTTTTT

d_gene: NA
j_gene: TRBJ1-4
v_gene: TRBV20-1
abundance: NA
CDR3aa: CSASWAANNEKLFF
CDR3nt: TGCAGTGCTAGTTGGGCAGCTAATAATGAAAAACTGTTTTTT

d_gene: TRBD1
j_gene: TRBJ2-7
v_gene: TRBV7-2
abundance: NA
CDR3aa: CASSRRDREGPLYF
CDR3nt: TGTGCCAGCAGCCGTAGGGACAGGGAAGGACCCCTTTACTTC

d_gene: TRBD2
j_gene: TRBJ2-3
v_gene: TRBV7-2
abundance: NA
CDR3aa: CASSSQTSGGSDTQYF
CDR3nt: TGTGCCAGCAGCTCCCAGACTAGCGGGGGATCAGATACGCAGTATTTT

d_gene: NA
j_gene: TRBJ1-1
v_gene: TRBV12-3/TRBV12-4
abundance: NA
CDR3aa: CASSPRGQNEAFF
CDR3nt: TGTGCCAGCAGTCCGCGGGGGCAGAATGAAGCTTTCTTT

d_gene: TRBD1
j_gene: TRBJ1-2
v_gene: TRBV7-9
abundance: once
CDR3aa: CASSPGQGRGYTF
CDR3nt: TGTGCCAGCTCCCCGGGACAGGGAAGAGGCTACACCTTC

d_gene: NA
j_gene: TRBJ1-1
v_gene: TRBV7-9
abundance: many
CDR3aa: CASSRGQSNTEAFF
CDR3nt: TGTGCCAGCAGTCGAGGACAGTCGAACACTGAAGCTTTCTTT

d_gene: TRBD1
j_gene: TRBJ1-2
v_gene: TRBV25-1
abundance: NA
CDR3aa: CASSRTGAYGYTF
CDR3nt: TGTGCCAGCAGTAGGACAGGGGCTTATGGCTACACCTTC

d_gene: NA
j_gene: TRBJ2-2
v_gene: TRBV11-3
abundance: once
CDR3aa: CASSLFMGRTGELFF
CDR3nt: TGTGCCAGCAGCTTATTTATGGGGCGTACCGGGGAGCTGTTTTTT

d_gene: NA
j_gene: TRBJ1-1
v_gene: TRBV28
abundance: NA
CDR3aa: CATNPGGGPYEAFF
CDR3nt: TGTGCCACCAACCCGGGCGGGGGGCCCTACGAAGCTTTCTTT

d_gene: NA
j_gene: TRBJ2-3
v_gene: TRBV4-2
abundance: NA
CDR3aa: CASSQARGRTDTQYF
CDR3nt: TGTGCCAGCAGCCAGGCGCGGGGTCGCACAGATACGCAGTATTTT

d_gene: NA
j_gene: TRBJ2-2
v_gene: TRBV7-9
abundance: few
CDR3aa: CASSLAVAGELFF
CDR3nt: TGTGCCAGCAGCCTCGCGGTTGCCGGGGAGCTGTTTTTT

d_gene: TRBD1
j_gene: TRBJ1-2
v_gene: TRBV3-1/TRBV3-2
abundance: NA
CDR3aa: CASSSRDRGLRDGYTF
CDR3nt: TGTGCCAGCAGCAGTAGGGACAGGGGGCTGAGAGATGGCTACACCTTC

d_gene: NA
j_gene: TRBJ2-2
v_gene: TRBV5-1
abundance: NA
CDR3aa: CASGLSASANTGELFF
CDR3nt: TGCGCCAGCGGTCTAAGTGCCTCCGCGAACACCGGGGAGCTGTTTTTT

d_gene: TRBD1
j_gene: TRBJ1-4
v_gene: TRBV5-1
abundance: NA
CDR3aa: CASRLQGAENEKLFF
CDR3nt: TGCGCCAGCAGATTACAGGGGGCGGAGAATGAAAAACTGTTTTTT

d_gene: TRBD1
j_gene: TRBJ2-5
v_gene: TRBV28
abundance: NA
CDR3aa: CASSTINGQGRETQYF
CDR3nt: TGTGCCAGCAGCACTATTAATGGACAGGGGCGGGAGACCCAGTACTTC

d_gene: NA
j_gene: TRBJ1-1
v_gene: TRBV11-2
abundance: many
CDR3aa: CASSLVGLEAFF
CDR3nt: TGTGCCAGCAGCTTAGTCGGGTTGGAAGCTTTCTTT

d_gene: TRBD1
j_gene: TRBJ1-2
v_gene: TRBV2
abundance: NA
CDR3aa: CARGLRGQVDGYTF
CDR3nt: TGTGCCAGGGGCCTCCGGGGACAGGTAGATGGCTACACCTTC

d_gene: NA
j_gene: TRBJ1-2
v_gene: TRBV7-3
abundance: NA
CDR3aa: CASSLETGSGYTF
CDR3nt: TGTGCCAGCAGCTTAGAAACAGGATCTGGCTACACCTTC

d_gene: NA
j_gene: TRBJ2-2
v_gene: TRBV18
abundance: NA
CDR3aa: CASSSQNTGLGTGELFF
CDR3nt: TGTGCCAGCTCATCCCAGAACACGGGACTGGGAACCGGGGAGCTGTTTTTT

d_gene: NA
j_gene: TRBJ2-3
v_gene: TRBV25-1
abundance: NA
CDR3aa: CASSAPGGADTQYF
CDR3nt: TGTGCCAGCAGTGCCCCGGGGGGCGCAGATACGCAGTATTTT

d_gene: TRBD1
j_gene: TRBJ1-2
v_gene: TRBV4-1
abundance: NA
CDR3aa: CASSFDRGDYGYTF
CDR3nt: TGCGCCAGCAGCTTCGACAGGGGGGACTATGGCTACACCTTC

d_gene: TRBD1
j_gene: TRBJ1-1
v_gene: TRBV30
abundance: once
CDR3aa: CAWSGQANTEAFF
CDR3nt: TGTGCCTGGAGCGGACAGGCGAACACTGAAGCTTTCTTT

d_gene: NA
j_gene: TRBJ2-7
v_gene: TRBV11-1
abundance: once
CDR3aa: CASSLASPYEQYF
CDR3nt: TGTGCCAGCAGCTTGGCTTCTCCCTACGAGCAGTACTTC

d_gene: NA
j_gene: TRBJ1-1
v_gene: TRBV24-1
abundance: once
CDR3aa: CATSDLRSHSMNTEAFF
CDR3nt: TGTGCCACCAGTGATTTGCGTTCGCACAGTATGAACACTGAAGCTTTCTTT

d_gene: TRBD1
j_gene: TRBJ2-7
v_gene: TRBV5-8
abundance: NA
CDR3aa: CASSLYRGRSEQYF
CDR3nt: TGTGCCAGCAGCTTGTACAGGGGGCGATCCGAGCAGTACTTC

d_gene: TRBD1
j_gene: TRBJ1-2
v_gene: TRBV18
abundance: NA
CDR3aa: CASSPQGAGGYTF
CDR3nt: TGTGCCAGCTCACCACAGGGGGCTGGTGGCTACACCTTC

d_gene: TRBD2
j_gene: TRBJ2-1
v_gene: TRBV19
abundance: NA
CDR3aa: CASSTQRGGRNEQFF
CDR3nt: TGTGCCAGTAGTACGCAGCGGGGGGGCCGTAATGAGCAGTTCTTC

d_gene: NA
j_gene: TRBJ1-2
v_gene: TRBV30
abundance: NA
CDR3aa: CAWSATGLQPNYGYTF
CDR3nt: TGTGCCTGGAGTGCGACAGGTTTACAGCCTAACTATGGCTACACCTTC

d_gene: NA
j_gene: TRBJ2-7
v_gene: TRBV15
abundance: NA
CDR3aa: CATSRGSGHTSYEQYF
CDR3nt: TGTGCCACCAGCAGAGGCTCGGGACACACATCCTACGAGCAGTACTTC

d_gene: NA
j_gene: TRBJ1-4
v_gene: TRBV19
abundance: once
CDR3aa: CASSMPRGGNEKLFF
CDR3nt: TGTGCCAGTAGTATGCCGCGGGGAGGTAATGAAAAACTGTTTTTT

d_gene: NA
j_gene: TRBJ2-1
v_gene: TRBV7-9
abundance: NA
CDR3aa: CASSIRLGQSSYNEQFF
CDR3nt: TGTGCCAGCAGCATCAGACTAGGGCAGAGCTCCTACAATGAGCAGTTCTTC

d_gene: TRBD2
j_gene: TRBJ2-5
v_gene: TRBV9
abundance: NA
CDR3aa: CASSSGGGGAWETQYF
CDR3nt: TGTGCCAGCAGCTCAGGCGGCGGGGGGGCCTGGGAGACCCAGTACTTC

d_gene: NA
j_gene: TRBJ2-5
v_gene: TRBV30
abundance: few
CDR3aa: CAWSGVETQYF
CDR3nt: TGTGCCTGGAGTGGCGTGGAGACCCAGTACTTC

d_gene: NA
j_gene: TRBJ1-5
v_gene: TRBV18
abundance: NA
CDR3aa: CASSRQVNQPQHF
CDR3nt: TGTGCCAGCTCCCGACAGGTCAATCAGCCCCAGCATTTT

d_gene: TRBD2
j_gene: TRBJ2-1
v_gene: TRBV10-3
abundance: NA
CDR3aa: CATTSSGVEQFF
CDR3nt: TGTGCCACTACCTCAAGCGGGGTTGAGCAGTTCTTC

d_gene: TRBD1
j_gene: TRBJ1-2
v_gene: TRBV20-1
abundance: NA
CDR3aa: CSASQTGRRNYGYTF
CDR3nt: TGCAGTGCTAGTCAGACAGGGAGGCGAAACTATGGCTACACCTTC

d_gene: NA
j_gene: TRBJ1-5
v_gene: TRBV7-9
abundance: NA
CDR3aa: CASSLRGSDQPQHF
CDR3nt: TGTGCCAGCAGCTTAAGAGGGAGTGATCAGCCCCAGCATTTT

d_gene: TRBD1
j_gene: TRBJ2-7
v_gene: TRBV9
abundance: NA
CDR3aa: CASSASRTGDSYEQYF
CDR3nt: TGTGCCAGCAGCGCCTCAAGGACAGGGGACTCCTACGAGCAGTACTTC

d_gene: NA
j_gene: TRBJ2-7
v_gene: TRBV6-6
abundance: NA
CDR3aa: CASSYSQNYEQYF
CDR3nt: TGTGCCAGCAGTTACTCCCAGAACTACGAGCAGTACTTC

d_gene: NA
j_gene: TRBJ2-2
v_gene: TRBV4-2
abundance: NA
CDR3aa: CASSGGTLANTGELFF
CDR3nt: TGTGCCAGCAGCGGGGGCACCCTAGCGAACACCGGGGAGCTGTTTTTT

d_gene: TRBD1
j_gene: TRBJ1-1
v_gene: TRBV13
abundance: NA
CDR3aa: CASSFDREIEAFF
CDR3nt: TGTGCCAGCAGCTTTGACAGGGAAATTGAAGCTTTCTTT

d_gene: NA
j_gene: TRBJ2-3
v_gene: TRBV7-6
abundance: NA
CDR3aa: CASSLAEGEDTQYF
CDR3nt: TGTGCCAGCAGCTTGGCGGAAGGGGAAGATACGCAGTATTTT

d_gene: NA
j_gene: TRBJ1-5
v_gene: TRBV6-5
abundance: NA
CDR3aa: CASRGGSTPGQHF
CDR3nt: TGTGCCAGCAGGGGGGGTAGTACCCCAGGCCAGCATTTT

d_gene: NA
j_gene: TRBJ1-3
v_gene: TRBV7-9
abundance: NA
CDR3aa: CASSFEQLLSGNTIYF
CDR3nt: TGTGCCAGCAGCTTTGAACAGCTACTCTCTGGAAACACCATATATTTT

d_gene: NA
j_gene: TRBJ2-1
v_gene: TRBV28
abundance: NA
CDR3aa: CASSVTQTPVDEQFF
CDR3nt: TGTGCCAGCAGTGTAACCCAGACTCCCGTGGATGAGCAGTTCTTC

d_gene: NA
j_gene: TRBJ1-3
v_gene: TRBV5-1
abundance: NA
CDR3aa: CASSVGQIGNTIYF
CDR3nt: TGCGCCAGCAGTGTGGGGCAAATTGGAAACACCATATATTTT